These T cell receptor beta chains were read from a single sample in a study of control samples from healthy donors and cancer patients. The protocol was immunoSEQ multiplex PCR, while the TCRdb copy is restricted to in-frame clones and leaves out a portion. The top ten clones hold 8.5% to 10% of a sample with about 130,000 clones, approximately 90% of them seen once. The sequencing sample was made of blood. The receptors shown here come from a man aged 18 to 35 in good health. The CDR3 runs from the conserved cysteine through the conserved F or W. Fields, in order: V gene, D gene, CDR3 protein. The D gene is left open where the match is weak.

v_gene: TRBV19
d_gene: -
CDR3aa: CASEVGRYSNQPQHF

v_gene: TRBV4-1
d_gene: -
CDR3aa: CASSQDPGMLLGYTF

v_gene: TRBV4-1
d_gene: TRBD2
CDR3aa: CASSQDAGGIYNEQFF

v_gene: TRBV5-6
d_gene: -
CDR3aa: CASSSGTLSGNTIYF

v_gene: TRBV4-1
d_gene: -
CDR3aa: CASSQDRTSGELFF

v_gene: TRBV9
d_gene: -
CDR3aa: CASSVPSQPQHF

v_gene: TRBV5-1
d_gene: -
CDR3aa: CASSLDRAYNSPLHF

v_gene: TRBV6-5
d_gene: -
CDR3aa: CASSQSRSSYEQYF

v_gene: TRBV5-5
d_gene: -
CDR3aa: CASSSMQGLSMGARETQYF

v_gene: TRBV5-4
d_gene: -
CDR3aa: CASSHGTQGRETQYF

v_gene: TRBV5-1
d_gene: TRBD2
CDR3aa: CASSSLAGKVDTQYF

v_gene: TRBV7-6
d_gene: -
CDR3aa: CASSLGGQGINF

v_gene: TRBV18
d_gene: -
CDR3aa: CASSPAGDNTEAFF

v_gene: TRBV6-5
d_gene: -
CDR3aa: CASSPTGLSNYGYTF

v_gene: TRBV4-1
d_gene: -
CDR3aa: CASSQVQSNYGYTF

v_gene: TRBV6-4
d_gene: -
CDR3aa: CASSDSPGEWASYTF

v_gene: TRBV6-1
d_gene: -
CDR3aa: CASSETPGALEQPQHF

v_gene: TRBV15
d_gene: TRBD1
CDR3aa: CATRGQGIYTF

v_gene: TRBV24-1
d_gene: TRBD1
CDR3aa: CATSDVGTGGTEAFF

v_gene: TRBV20-1
d_gene: TRBD1
CDR3aa: CSAGTGRGYTF

v_gene: TRBV5-4
d_gene: -
CDR3aa: CASSLGTASSYEQYF

v_gene: TRBV29-1
d_gene: -
CDR3aa: CSVETGKVSYEQYF

v_gene: TRBV6-5
d_gene: -
CDR3aa: CASSYLGVNTEAFF

v_gene: TRBV9
d_gene: -
CDR3aa: CASSVSTGAGTEAFF

v_gene: TRBV5-1
d_gene: TRBD2
CDR3aa: CASTPGPLAGGNTGELFF

v_gene: TRBV19
d_gene: -
CDR3aa: CASSIGGYEQYF

v_gene: TRBV7-2
d_gene: TRBD1
CDR3aa: CASSVGTGGQQPQHF